The subject of this entry is one T cell receptor beta chain. TCRdb keeps only in-frame clones here, not all; method: immunoSEQ multiplex PCR. The data hold about 180,000 clones, with about 86% observed a single time. The length of the CDR3 is 16 residues. These data are taken from a study of blood T cell repertoires in COVID-19. The wider study: Samples came from the United States, Italy and Spain, spanning acute and convalescent COVID-19.

This TCR was recovered from a man in his forties or fifties with active or convalescent COVID-19. The chain carries TRBV21-1 and TRBJ2-7; the DNA was not compared with TRBD2, the D call given in the table. TRBV21-1 is listed as a pseudogene. Sequencing was carried out using peripheral blood. Here the CDR3 DNA reads TGTGCCAGCAGCAATTTAAATGGGACTAGCGACTACGAGCAGTACTTC. It codes for CASSNLNGTSDYEQYF.